This TCR beta chain derives from a study of T cell responses to AZD1222 COVID-19 vaccine. Broader study findings: Reports say nearly half of spike-specific TCRs go after unmutated variant regions. The study sampled repertoires only after the peak T cell response.

Details on this clone: Its target is unknown.

The germline CDR1 and CDR2 sequences are MNHEY and SVGAGI. Trimming cost V 5 bases and J 7 bases, with 20 bases left between them. This CDR3 is 15 amino acids long. Investigators merged groups given second doses at roughly 4 or roughly 12 weeks. Measured with immunoSEQ multiplex PCR; TCRdb has only the in-frame clones, and not every one. The table lists fewer than 120,000 clones, just under 95% of them singletons, with 2.5% in the top ten. The chain couples TRBV6-5 to TRBJ1-2; D remains ambiguous. This specimen consisted of peripheral blood, obtained 28 days after the second AZD1222 dose. The sequence was obtained from an adult who received the AZD1222 COVID-19 vaccine. The CDR3 sequence: CASSHPAEPWGGYTF. The CDR3, as DNA: TGTGCCAGCAGTCATCCCGCAGAGCCCTGGGGTGGCTACACCTTC.